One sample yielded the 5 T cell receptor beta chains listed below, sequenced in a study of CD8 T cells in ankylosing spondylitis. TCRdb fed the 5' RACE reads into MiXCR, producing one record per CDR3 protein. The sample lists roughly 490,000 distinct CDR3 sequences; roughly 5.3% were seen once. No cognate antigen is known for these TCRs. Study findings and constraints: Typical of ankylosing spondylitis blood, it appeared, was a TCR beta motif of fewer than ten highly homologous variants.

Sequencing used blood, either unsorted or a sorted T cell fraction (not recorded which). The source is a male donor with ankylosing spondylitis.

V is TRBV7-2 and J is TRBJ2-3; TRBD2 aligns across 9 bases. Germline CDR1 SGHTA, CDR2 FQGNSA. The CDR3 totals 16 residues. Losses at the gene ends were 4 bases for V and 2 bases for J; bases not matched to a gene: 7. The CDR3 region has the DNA TGTGCCAGCAGCTCTGGGGCTAGCGGGGTCACAGATACGCAGTATTTT. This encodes CASSSGASGVTDTQYF.

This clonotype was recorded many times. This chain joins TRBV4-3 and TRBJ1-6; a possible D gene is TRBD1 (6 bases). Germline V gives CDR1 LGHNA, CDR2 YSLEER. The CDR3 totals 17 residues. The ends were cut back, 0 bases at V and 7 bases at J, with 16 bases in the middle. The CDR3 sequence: CASSQEEGRGWNSPLHF. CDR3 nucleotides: TGCGCCAGCAGCCAAGAAGAGGGCAGGGGTTGGAATTCACCCCTCCACTTT.

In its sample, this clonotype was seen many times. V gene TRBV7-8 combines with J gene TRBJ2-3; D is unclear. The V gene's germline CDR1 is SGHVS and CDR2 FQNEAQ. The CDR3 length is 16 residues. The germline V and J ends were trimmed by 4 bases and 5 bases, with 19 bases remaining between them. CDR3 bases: TGTGCCAGCAGCTCTCATCCGCCTGCTAGGCGAGATACGCAGTATTTT. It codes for CASSSHPPARRDTQYF.

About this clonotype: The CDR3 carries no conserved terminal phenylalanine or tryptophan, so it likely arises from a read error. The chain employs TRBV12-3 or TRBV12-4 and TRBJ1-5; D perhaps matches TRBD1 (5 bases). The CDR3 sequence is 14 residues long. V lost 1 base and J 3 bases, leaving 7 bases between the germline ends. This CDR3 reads CASSLGGFNQPQHS. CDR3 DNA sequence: TGTGCCAGCAGTTTAGGGGGCTTCAATCAGCCCCAGCATTCT.

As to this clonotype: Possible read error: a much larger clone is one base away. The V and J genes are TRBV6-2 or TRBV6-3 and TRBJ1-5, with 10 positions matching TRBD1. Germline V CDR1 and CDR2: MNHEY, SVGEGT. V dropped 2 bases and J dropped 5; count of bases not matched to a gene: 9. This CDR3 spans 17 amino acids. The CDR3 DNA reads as TGTGCCAGCAGTTACCCTAGGGGGACAGGGGATCATCAGCCCCAGCATTTT. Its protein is CASSYPRGTGDHQPQHF.